This T cell receptor (beta chain) originates from a study of T-cell reconstitution after alpha-beta-depleted transplantation in children. Study-wide points: There were some patients whose high TCRbeta diversity at day 60 came from surviving recipient T cells and thymic progenitors. Expanded graft clones numbering several hundred reportedly gave rise to alpha-beta T cells about two months after transplant.

Researchers prepared the TCRbeta library using unique molecular identifiers, the study reports. TCRdb re-called the PCR reads through MiXCR, storing one row per CDR3 protein. Altogether 500,000 or so distinct CDR3 sequences are present, approximately 10% being singletons, with the ten largest covering about 14%. For this clonotype: What it recognizes is unknown.

With V trimmed by 9 bases and J by 0 bases, 5 bases remained unmatched. CDR3 length: 13 residues. Germline lookup yields CDR1 MNHNS and CDR2 SASEGT. The chain has TRBV6-1 and TRBJ2-7, with 7 bases fitting TRBD1. Material: PBMCs, mostly from graft donor cells, obtained 180 days after TCRalphabeta/CD19-depleted stem cell transplant. The receptor comes from a female patient younger than 10 who had a stem cell transplant for aplastic anemia, so the T cells may come from the graft donor. CDR3 bases: TGTGCCAGTCGGGACAGAGGCTCCTACGAGCAGTACTTC. Translated, it gives CASRDRGSYEQYF.